These T cell receptor beta chains were read from a single sample in a study of neoadjuvant anti-PD-1 for oral cavity cancer. Generated by immunoSEQ multiplex PCR, the TCRdb table keeps only in-frame clones and is missing some. The table lists over 10,000 clones, under 70% of them singletons. The sample consisted of PBMCs, taken after nivolumab (anti-PD-1) treatment. The receptors stem from a person aged 35 to 85 with oral cavity squamous cell carcinoma. Each CDR3 is given with its conserved first and last residue. Each record gives: CDR3 protein, J gene, V gene.

CDR3 protein: CASSPRGAGREETQYF
J gene: TRBJ2-5
V gene: TRBV9

CDR3 protein: CASSLGVGGAQETQYF
J gene: TRBJ2-5
V gene: TRBV28

CDR3 protein: CAISESSQNTGELFF
J gene: TRBJ2-2
V gene: TRBV10-3

CDR3 protein: CAWSVRGGGGSRESFF
J gene: TRBJ1-4
V gene: TRBV30

CDR3 protein: CASSLTSGSEYEQYF
J gene: TRBJ2-7
V gene: TRBV7-2

CDR3 protein: CASSRTPDRVRAFF
J gene: TRBJ1-1
V gene: TRBV2

CDR3 protein: CASSLGVGVGELFF
J gene: TRBJ2-2
V gene: TRBV11-3

CDR3 protein: CASSLAGVETQYF
J gene: TRBJ2-5
V gene: TRBV25-1

CDR3 protein: CASSSLPLMSSTDTQYF
J gene: TRBJ2-3
V gene: TRBV27

CDR3 protein: CASSLKRDGDWYFQETQYF
J gene: TRBJ2-5
V gene: TRBV5-1

CDR3 protein: CASSVGAQETQYF
J gene: TRBJ2-5
V gene: TRBV9

CDR3 protein: CASSPGQLTYQETQYF
J gene: TRBJ2-5
V gene: TRBV28

CDR3 protein: CASSLARGGYTF
J gene: TRBJ1-2
V gene: TRBV28

CDR3 protein: CASSLGGAGKNEQFF
J gene: TRBJ2-1
V gene: TRBV5-1

CDR3 protein: CASSPPAGRETQYF
J gene: TRBJ2-5
V gene: TRBV9

CDR3 protein: CASRDPGTGTYEQYF
J gene: TRBJ2-7
V gene: TRBV6-1

CDR3 protein: CAWEDGTSNQPQHF
J gene: TRBJ1-5
V gene: TRBV30

CDR3 protein: CASSLGSGSVGGTQYF
J gene: TRBJ2-5
V gene: TRBV5-1

CDR3 protein: CASSMGRADGYTF
J gene: TRBJ1-2
V gene: TRBV19

CDR3 protein: CASSLGRGNTEAFF
J gene: TRBJ1-1
V gene: TRBV7-9

CDR3 protein: CASSWDGSYQPQHF
J gene: TRBJ1-5
V gene: TRBV6-1

CDR3 protein: CSVENAGGQETQYF
J gene: TRBJ2-5
V gene: TRBV29-1